One and the same sample provided the 30 T cell receptor beta chains below, sequenced in a study of T cells in Graves' hyperthyroidism and ophthalmopathy. The investigators amplified TCR beta CDR3 regions from RNA transcripts. TCR CDR3 regions were first amplified by RT-PCR with HTBI primers. TCRdb redid the calling of the multiplex PCR reads with MiXCR, one entry per CDR3 protein. The sample lists hundreds of thousands of distinct CDR3 sequences, 14% seen once, with 10% to 13% in the top ten. Sequences were obtained from blood. The receptor set was obtained from a young woman with Graves' hyperthyroidism.

This clonotype was observed a few times. The genes are TRBV5-1 and TRBJ1-2; 11 nucleotides line up with TRBD1. Germline assignment: CDR1 SGHRS and CDR2 YFSETQ. The CDR3 loop spans 14 amino acids. V was pared by 3 bases and J by 7 bases, with 5 bases of the junction left unmatched. The CDR3 nucleotides are TGCGCCAGCAGCTCCGCCGGGACAGGGGGTGGCTACACCTTC. Its protein is CASSSAGTGGGYTF.

The V call is TRBV30, the J call TRBJ2-7, with D unclear. The germline CDR1 and CDR2 sequences are GTSNPN and SVGIG (reference sequence). CDR3 length: 13 residues. V was clipped by 2 bases and J by 0 bases, with 8 bases between them. CDR3 sequence reads: CAWSLGFSYEQYF. CDR3 coding DNA: TGTGCCTGGAGTCTAGGGTTCTCCTACGAGCAGTACTTC.

This clonotype was seen a handful of times. The genes are TRBV20-1 and TRBJ2-5, with TRBD2 matching over 8 bases. There are 15 residues in the CDR3. Trimming at V came to 0 bases and at J to 4 bases, leaving 7 bases not matched to a gene. Per the germline V gene, CDR1 is DFQATT and CDR2 is SNEGSKA (reference sequence). CDR3 in amino acids: CSARDRSSGSETQYF. In nucleotides, the CDR3 is TGCAGTGCTAGAGATAGGTCTAGCGGGTCAGAGACCCAGTACTTC.

This chain uses TRBV5-4 with TRBJ2-5, with D perhaps TRBD2 (6 bases). The germline gives CDR1 SGHNT, CDR2 YYREEE (reference sequence). Trimming stripped 4 bases from V and 3 bases from J, with 13 bases between. This CDR3 region has 14 residues. Here the CDR3 DNA reads TGTGCCAGCAGCATAGGGACTGGCGAAGAGACCCAGTACTTC. Residues: CASSIGTGEETQYF.

At least ten counts were recorded for this clonotype. The chain carries TRBV4-1 and TRBJ2-1, with 8 bases aligning to TRBD2. The CDR3 loop spans 14 amino acids. The V gene end was trimmed by 3 bases and the J gene end by 4 bases; junction bases not matched to a gene: 2. CDR1 is MGHRA and CDR2 is YSYEKL in the germline V gene. The CDR3 DNA sequence: TGCGCCAGCAGCCAGGTAGCGGGGTACAATGAGCAGTTCTTC. Encoded protein: CASSQVAGYNEQFF.

This clonotype showed up many times. The genes are TRBV3-1 and TRBJ2-2; 8 nucleotides align to TRBD2. Germline CDR1 and CDR2: LGHDT and YNNKEL (reference sequence). CDR3 size: 15 residues. The V segment lost 8 bases and the J segment 8 bases; nucleotides outside the gene matches: 13. The CDR3 DNA sequence: TGTGCCAGCCTACCCGGACTAGCTTCGACGGGGGAGCTGTTTTTT. The encoded protein is CASLPGLASTGELFF.

The CDR3 protein is CASRQGVSPLHF. CDR3 DNA: TGTGCCAGCAGACAAGGGGTTTCACCCCTCCACTTT. V usage is TRBV12-3 or TRBV12-4 and J usage is TRBJ1-6; perhaps TRBD1 as D (5 bases). The CDR3 totals 12 residues. The germline V and J ends were trimmed by 6 bases and 9 bases, with 9 bases remaining between them.

The chain carries TRBV12-3 or TRBV12-4 and TRBJ2-3; TRBD2 matches at 8 bases. The V and J ends lost 6 bases and 4 bases, in that order; junction bases with no gene match: 9. The CDR3 consists of 15 residues. The CDR3 bases are TGTGCCAGCAGCCGGGGGGGGGGGAGCGCAGATACGCAGTATTTT. Translating it yields CASSRGGGSADTQYF.

This clonotype has at least ten counts. The chain couples TRBV20-1 to TRBJ2-1; D remains ambiguous. The CDR3 length is 13 residues. The V and J ends lost 3 bases and 8 bases respectively, with 14 bases between them. From germline, CDR1 is DFQATT and CDR2 SNEGSKA (reference sequence). The CDR3 loop reads CSASKRDRDEQFF. The CDR3 nucleotides are TGCAGTGCTAGTAAAAGGGATCGCGATGAGCAGTTCTTC.

This clonotype has just a few counts. The V and J genes are TRBV29-1 and TRBJ1-2, with a weak D call TRBD1 (5 bases). Per the germline V gene, CDR1 is SQVTM and CDR2 is ANQGSEA. This CDR3 is built from 14 residues. Deletions cut 6 bases from V and 3 bases from J, with 17 bases between. In DNA form, the CDR3 reads TGCAGCGTCTTATCGGCCAGGGACGACTATGGCTACACCTTC. Its protein product is CSVLSARDDYGYTF.

The DNA for the CDR3 is TGCGCCAGCAGCCCAGCTAGGGGCTACGAGCAGTACTTC. Translation: CASSPARGYEQYF. The rearrangement links TRBV4-1 to TRBJ2-7; D possibly corresponds to TRBD1 (5 bases). CDR3 size: 13 residues. V was shortened by 4 bases and J by 3 bases, with 10 bases between the two germline ends. The germline CDR1 and CDR2 sequences are MGHRA and YSYEKL.

This chain connects TRBV29-1 to TRBJ2-7, with 9 bases that match TRBD2. CDR1 and CDR2 (germline): SQVTM, ANQGSEA. The CDR3 loop spans 15 amino acids. After removal of 7 bases from V and 1 base from J, the junction contained 11 bases not matched to a gene. CDR3 loop: CSGLQASGESYEQYF. For the CDR3, the DNA is TGCAGCGGCCTACAGGCTAGCGGGGAATCCTACGAGCAGTACTTC.

Only a few counts were recorded for this clonotype. A junction end diverges from the germline sequence, so it may reflect a read error. The chain couples TRBV6-1 to TRBJ1-2, with D possibly being TRBD1 (6 bases). CDR3 length: 15 amino acids. Germline loops: CDR1 MNHNS, CDR2 SASEGT. The CDR3 sequence is CASSKARTENHGYTF. The DNA for the CDR3 is TGTGCCAGCAGTAAAGCTCGGACAGAGAACCATGGCTACACCTTC.

This clonotype was counted only a few times. V gene TRBV20-1 combines with J gene TRBJ2-1; 10 bases match TRBD2. CDR3 length: 15 amino acids. The V gene end was trimmed by 5 bases and the J gene end by 5 bases; junction bases not matched to a gene: 9. Germline values: CDR1 DFQATT, CDR2 SNEGSKA (reference sequence). The CDR3 region has the DNA TGCAGTGCTGGAAGTGGGACTAGCGATGACAATGAGCAGTTCTTC. Translating it yields CSAGSGTSDDNEQFF.

The chain is built from TRBV28 and TRBJ1-2; D remains ambiguous. This CDR3 contains 12 residues. V lost 4 bases to trimming and J lost 5 bases, with 8 bases between them. CDR1 and CDR2 (germline): MDHEN, SYDVKM. DNA of the CDR3: TGTGCCAGCAGTTACAGCTATTATGGCTACACCTTC. The encoded protein is CASSYSYYGYTF.

This clonotype showed up just a few times. The CDR3 loop is CATSREAEGGRRYEQYF. The CDR3, as DNA: TGTGCCACCAGCAGAGAGGCCGAGGGGGGTCGTAGATACGAGCAGTACTTC. The V call is TRBV15, the J call TRBJ2-7, with D possibly called TRBD1 or TRBD2 (6 bases each). Germline CDR1 reads LNHNV; CDR2 reads YYDKDF (reference sequence). This CDR3 has 17 residues. The germline V and J ends were trimmed by 0 bases and 4 bases, with 19 bases remaining between them.

This clonotype was detected a few times. The chain has TRBV19 and TRBJ2-1; 12 nucleotides line up with TRBD2. Germline lookup yields CDR1 LNHDA and CDR2 SQIVND (reference sequence). The CDR3 is 14 amino acids. J was trimmed by 10 bases and V by 10 bases; bases with no gene match: 11. The CDR3, as DNA: TGTGCCACCCAGAGGACTAGCGGGATGAGCGAGCAGTTCTTC. This gives the protein CATQRTSGMSEQFF.

The chain links TRBV27 to TRBJ1-2; no clear D. The V gene's germline CDR1 is MNHEY and CDR2 SMNVEV (reference sequence). The length of the CDR3 is 17 residues. Deletions cut 6 bases from V and 0 bases from J, with 20 bases between. CDR3 sequence (DNA): TGTGCCAGCAGCTTAAGTGCCGCGGGCGGACCTAACTATGGCTACACCTTC. Protein product: CASSLSAAGGPNYGYTF.

This clonotype was found many times. The chain combines TRBV3-1 with TRBJ1-1, with 8 bases lining up with TRBD1. This CDR3 has 15 residues. V shed 2 bases, J shed 1 base, and the junction held 3 bases outside the gene matches. Germline V gene lookup returns CDR1 LGHDT and CDR2 YNNKEL (reference sequence). In nucleotides, the CDR3 is TGTGCCAGCAGCCAAACCGGGACAGGGAACACTGAAGCTTTCTTT. It is translated as CASSQTGTGNTEAFF.

The chain has TRBV20-1 and TRBJ1-1, with 10 bases lining up with TRBD1. CDR1 and CDR2 from the germline V gene are DFQATT and SNEGSKA (reference sequence). The CDR3 totals 16 residues. V dropped 6 bases and J dropped 4; count of bases not matched to a gene: 14. CDR3: CSAAEDRGENFTEAFF. The CDR3 DNA reads TGCAGTGCAGCCGAGGACAGGGGGGAAAACTTCACTGAAGCTTTCTTT.

This clonotype turned up a few times. An end of the junction differs from the germline gene, which may be a read error. The chain couples TRBV12-3 or TRBV12-4 to TRBJ2-1; possible D gene TRBD1, 6 bases. The CDR3 spans 14 residues. The DNA of the CDR3 is TGTGCCAGCAATTTAGAGGGGGACCACAATGAGCAGTTCTTC. This encodes CASNLEGDHNEQFF.

The chain recombines TRBV29-1 with TRBJ2-2, with D hard to call. This CDR3 region has 11 residues. The germline gives CDR1 SQVTM, CDR2 ANQGSEA. Deletions cut 3 bases from V and 10 bases from J, with 9 bases between. The CDR3 loop is CSVEGGEELFF. CDR3 coding DNA: TGCAGCGTTGAGGGTGGGGAGGAGCTGTTTTTT.

This clonotype was detected only once. Mismatch with germline at one junction end may stem from a read error. This sequence joins TRBV6-5 and TRBJ1-3, with D unresolved. The germline CDR1 and CDR2 sequences are MNHEY and SVGAGI. The CDR3 has 13 amino acids. The CDR3 DNA reads as TGTGCCAGCAGTTACTCGGAGGTACCGACCGGGGATTTT. Protein sequence: CASSYSEVPTGDF.

The V gene is TRBV28, the J gene TRBJ1-4; D uncertain. Trimming removed 3 bases from V and 4 bases from J, with 3 bases in between. CDR3 size: 12 residues. The germline gives CDR1 MDHEN, CDR2 SYDVKM. The DNA for the CDR3 is TGTGCCAGCAGTTTTCGTAATGAAAAACTGTTTTTT. Its protein product is CASSFRNEKLFF.

This clonotype was seen repeatedly, ten times or more. V gene TRBV30 combines with J gene TRBJ2-7, with a possible D match to TRBD1 (5 bases). Between the trimmed V and J ends, which lost 4 bases and 3 bases, there was a span of 10 bases. This CDR3 spans 12 amino acids. Germline V gene sequence: CDR1 GTSNPN, CDR2 SVGIG (reference sequence). The CDR3 bases are TGTGCCTGGAATCAGGGAATCTACGAGCAGTACTTC. Translation gives CAWNQGIYEQYF.

This clonotype has only a few counts. The chain combines TRBV5-1 with TRBJ2-7; D call uncertain. The CDR3 is 14 residues long. Germline V gene data show CDR1 as SGHRS and CDR2 as YFSETQ. Trimming took 1 base from V and 5 from J, leaving 13 bases between them. This chain's CDR3 is CASSLRQVLDEQYF. DNA for the CDR3: TGCGCCAGCAGCTTGCGGCAGGTCTTGGACGAGCAGTACTTC.

This clonotype was counted between two and nine times. The gene calls are TRBV20-1 and TRBJ2-7; D is unclear. Trimming cost V 1 base and J 2 bases, with 12 bases left between them. This CDR3 region has 14 residues. The germline gives CDR1 DFQATT, CDR2 SNEGSKA (reference sequence). The CDR3 sequence is CSARGVRAAYEQYF. In DNA, the CDR3 is TGCAGTGCTAGAGGGGTTAGAGCCGCCTACGAGCAGTACTTC.

This clonotype occurred many times. The chain carries TRBV7-9 and TRBJ2-7, with 12 bases lining up with TRBD1. Germline V gene lookup returns CDR1 SEHNR and CDR2 FQNEAQ (reference sequence). V lost 5 bases and J lost 6; bases outside the gene matches: 8. The length of the CDR3 is 15 residues. The CDR3 DNA reads as TGTGCCAGCAGCATGACCGGGACAGGGGGCGGCGAGCAGTACTTC. Its protein is CASSMTGTGGGEQYF.

CDR3 region: CSARAPGDTQYF. The CDR3 nucleotides are TGCAGTGCTAGGGCACCAGGGGATACGCAGTATTTT. This rearrangement joins TRBV20-1 to TRBJ2-3; weak D call: TRBD1 (5 bases). CDR3 length: 12 residues. V lost 3 bases to trimming and J lost 6 bases, with 10 bases between them. CDR1 and CDR2 (germline): DFQATT, SNEGSKA (reference sequence).

Notes on this clonotype: This may be a read error: a much more frequent sequence differs by one nucleotide. No conserved phenylalanine or tryptophan is present at the end of the CDR3, so a read error is the likely explanation. V usage is TRBV30 and J usage is TRBJ2-7, with 10 bases fitting TRBD2. Germline CDR1 and CDR2: GTSNPN and SVGIG (reference sequence). Unmatched junction bases numbered 2, after V lost 2 bases and J lost 1 base. The CDR3 length is 14 residues. The CDR3 loop reads CAWSSSGSSYEQYL. As DNA, the CDR3 is TGTGCCTGGAGTTCTAGCGGGAGTTCCTACGAGCAGTACCTC.